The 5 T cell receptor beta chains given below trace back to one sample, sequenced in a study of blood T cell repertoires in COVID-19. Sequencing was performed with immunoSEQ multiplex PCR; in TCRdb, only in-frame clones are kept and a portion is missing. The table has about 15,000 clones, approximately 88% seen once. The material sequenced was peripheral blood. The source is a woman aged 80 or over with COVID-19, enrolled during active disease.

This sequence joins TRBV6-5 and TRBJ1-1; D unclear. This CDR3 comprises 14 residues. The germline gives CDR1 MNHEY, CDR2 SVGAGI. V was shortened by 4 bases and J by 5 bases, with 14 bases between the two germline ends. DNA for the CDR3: TGTGCCAGCAGTTCTACGATATATTGGACTGAAGCTTTCTTT. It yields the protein CASSSTIYWTEAFF.

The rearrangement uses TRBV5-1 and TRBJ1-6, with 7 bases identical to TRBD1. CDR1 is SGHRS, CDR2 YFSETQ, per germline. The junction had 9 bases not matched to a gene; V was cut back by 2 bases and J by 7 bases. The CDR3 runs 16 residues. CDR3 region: CASSFSPGQLNSPLHF. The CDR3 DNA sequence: TGCGCCAGCAGCTTCTCGCCGGGACAGCTAAATTCACCCCTCCACTTT.

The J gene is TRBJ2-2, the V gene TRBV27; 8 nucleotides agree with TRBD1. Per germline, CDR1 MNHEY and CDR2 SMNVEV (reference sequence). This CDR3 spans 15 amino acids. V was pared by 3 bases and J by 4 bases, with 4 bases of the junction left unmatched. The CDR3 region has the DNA TGTGCCAGCAGTTTGTCACAGGGGGGCACCGGGGAGCTGTTTTTT. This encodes CASSLSQGGTGELFF.

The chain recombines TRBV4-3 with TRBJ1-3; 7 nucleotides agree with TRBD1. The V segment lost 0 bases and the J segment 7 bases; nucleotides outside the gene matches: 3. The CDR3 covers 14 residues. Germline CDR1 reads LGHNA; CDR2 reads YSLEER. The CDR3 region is CASSQDEGANTIYF. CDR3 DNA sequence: TGCGCCAGCAGCCAAGATGAGGGGGCGAACACCATATATTTT.

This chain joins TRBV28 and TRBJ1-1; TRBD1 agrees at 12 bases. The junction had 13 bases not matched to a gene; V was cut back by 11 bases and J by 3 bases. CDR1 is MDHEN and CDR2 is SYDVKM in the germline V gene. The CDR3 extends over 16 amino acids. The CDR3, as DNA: TGTGCCGTCTTAACCGGGACAGGGGGCAGGGACACTGAAGCTTTCTTT. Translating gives CAVLTGTGGRDTEAFF.